A single sample is the source of the 9 T cell receptor beta chains below, sequenced in a study of CD8 T cells in ankylosing spondylitis. A single record per CDR3 protein comes from TCRdb applying MiXCR to the 5' RACE reads. The data contain about 240,000 distinct CDR3 sequences, around 9.2% of them singletons. The sequenced sample was blood, either unsorted or a sorted T cell fraction (not recorded which). These receptor sequences come from a male donor with ankylosing spondylitis or in good health (not recorded which).

This clonotype has more than one count but fewer than ten. Here the CDR3 reads CASSPVGNGNTIYF. For the CDR3, the DNA is TGTGCCAGCAGCCCCGTAGGGAACGGAAACACCATATATTTT. The V gene is TRBV7-9, the J gene TRBJ1-3; unclear D gene. The V end lost 5 bases, the J end lost 4 bases, and 12 bases lay between the germline ends. This CDR3 is 14 amino acids long. Per germline, CDR1 SEHNR and CDR2 FQNEAQ (reference sequence).

This clonotype was seen ten or more times. Written as DNA, the CDR3 is TGCGCCAGCAGCATTAGCGGGGGGCCACGCACAGATACGCAGTATTTT. It yields the protein CASSISGGPRTDTQYF. The chain recombines TRBV5-1 with TRBJ2-3, with 10 positions matching TRBD2. The CDR3 covers 16 residues. Trimming took 4 bases from V and 1 from J; bases not matched to a gene: 6. Per germline, CDR1 SGHRS and CDR2 YFSETQ.

This chain joins TRBV15 and TRBJ2-5, with 9 positions matching TRBD2. The CDR3 consists of 14 residues. V was clipped by 3 bases and J by 9 bases; unmatched bases: 8. The germline gives CDR1 LNHNV, CDR2 YYDKDF (reference sequence). CDR3 DNA: TGTGCCACCAGCAGTAGTCTAGCGGGGATGGCCCAGTACTTC. It codes for CATSSSLAGMAQYF.

This clonotype was counted ten times or more. The V gene is TRBV5-1, the J gene TRBJ2-3, with D perhaps TRBD2 (6 bases). V was cut by 5 bases and J by 5 bases, with 18 bases left in between. This CDR3 spans 15 amino acids. Germline assignment: CDR1 SGHRS and CDR2 YFSETQ. CDR3 in amino acids: CASSPRGTDGDTQYF. The CDR3, as DNA: TGCGCCAGCAGTCCCCGGGGGACCGACGGAGATACGCAGTATTTT.

This clonotype came up once. This chain connects TRBV30 to TRBJ2-3; D gene ambiguous. Between the trimmed V and J ends, which lost 3 bases and 3 bases, there was a span of 13 bases. This CDR3 has 14 residues. Germline V gene lookup returns CDR1 GTSNPN and CDR2 SVGIG (reference sequence). CDR3 residues: CAWSSDHTTDTQYF. The CDR3 bases are TGTGCCTGGAGCTCGGACCACACTACAGATACGCAGTATTTT.

The rearrangement uses TRBV6-6 and TRBJ2-7; D remains unclear. Trimming cost V 7 bases and J 3 bases, with 13 bases left between them. The germline CDR1 and CDR2 sequences are MNHNY and SVGAGI (reference sequence). The CDR3 consists of 13 residues. CDR3 sequence: CASISRRYYEQYF. CDR3 sequence (DNA): TGTGCCAGCATTTCCAGGAGATACTACGAGCAGTACTTC.

This clonotype showed up many times. J is TRBJ1-5 and V is TRBV6-1; no clear D. Between the trimmed V and J ends, which lost 5 bases and 9 bases, there was a span of 14 bases. Germline V gives CDR1 MNHNS, CDR2 SASEGT. The CDR3 covers 13 residues. In DNA form, the CDR3 reads TGTGCCAGCAGTCGGGAGATGGGAGGGCCCCAGCATTTT. As protein: CASSREMGGPQHF.

In this sample, this clonotype turned up many times. V usage is TRBV6-2 or TRBV6-3 and J usage is TRBJ2-1; D might be TRBD2 (6 bases). The CDR3 contains 17 residues. Germline assignment: CDR1 MNHEY and CDR2 SVGEGT. Trimming shortened V by 6 bases and J by 6 bases, and 24 bases separated the two germline ends. The CDR3 region is CASSGRTARLGGNEQFF. CDR3 DNA sequence: TGTGCCAGCAGCGGGAGAACAGCGAGACTAGGTGGCAATGAGCAGTTCTTC.

This clonotype was seen repeatedly, ten times or more. This chain connects TRBV20-1 to TRBJ1-4; D is uncertain. Trimming cost V 2 bases and J 3 bases, with 10 bases left between them. The CDR3 has 14 amino acids. In germline, CDR1 is DFQATT, CDR2 SNEGSKA (reference sequence). For the CDR3, the DNA is TGCAGTGCTAGACCCCCCCAGGCTAATGAAAAACTGTTTTTT. Translation gives CSARPPQANEKLFF.